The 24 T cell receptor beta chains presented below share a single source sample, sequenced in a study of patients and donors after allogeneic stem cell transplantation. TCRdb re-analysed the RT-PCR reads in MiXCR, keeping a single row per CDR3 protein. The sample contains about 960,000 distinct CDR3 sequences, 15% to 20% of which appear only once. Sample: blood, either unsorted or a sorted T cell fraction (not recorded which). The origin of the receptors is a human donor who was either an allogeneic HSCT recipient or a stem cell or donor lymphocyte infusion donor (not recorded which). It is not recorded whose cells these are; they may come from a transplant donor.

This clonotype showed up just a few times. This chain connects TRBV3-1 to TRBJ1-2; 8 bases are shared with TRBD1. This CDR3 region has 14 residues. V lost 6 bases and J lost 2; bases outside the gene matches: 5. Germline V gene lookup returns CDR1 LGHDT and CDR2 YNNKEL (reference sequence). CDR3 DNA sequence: TGTGCCAGCAGACTAGGGACAGGAAACTATGGCTACACCTTC. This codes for CASRLGTGNYGYTF.

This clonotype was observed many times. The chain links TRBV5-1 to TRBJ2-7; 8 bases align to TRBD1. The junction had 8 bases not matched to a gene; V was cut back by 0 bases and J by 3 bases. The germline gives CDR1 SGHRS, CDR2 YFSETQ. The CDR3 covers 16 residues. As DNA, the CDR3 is TGCGCCAGCAGCTTGGGGACAGGGCGTACCTTCTACGAGCAGTACTTC. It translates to CASSLGTGRTFYEQYF.

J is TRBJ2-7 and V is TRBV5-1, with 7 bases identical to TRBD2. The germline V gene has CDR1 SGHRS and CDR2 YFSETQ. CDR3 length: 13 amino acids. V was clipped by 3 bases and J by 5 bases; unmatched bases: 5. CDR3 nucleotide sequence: TGCGCCAGCAGCTCGGGCGGGAGCAACGAGCAGTACTTC. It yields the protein CASSSGGSNEQYF.

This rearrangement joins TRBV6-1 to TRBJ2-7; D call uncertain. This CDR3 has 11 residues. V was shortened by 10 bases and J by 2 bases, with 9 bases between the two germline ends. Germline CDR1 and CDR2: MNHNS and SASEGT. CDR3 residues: CAIVSPYEQYF. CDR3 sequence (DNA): TGTGCCATAGTCTCTCCCTACGAGCAGTACTTC.

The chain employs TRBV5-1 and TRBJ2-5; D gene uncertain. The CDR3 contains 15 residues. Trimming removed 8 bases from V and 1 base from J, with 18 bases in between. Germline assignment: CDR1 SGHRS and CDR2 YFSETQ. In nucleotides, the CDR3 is TGCGCCAGTATGACTTTGGCAGGAATCCAAGAGACCCAGTACTTC. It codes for CASMTLAGIQETQYF. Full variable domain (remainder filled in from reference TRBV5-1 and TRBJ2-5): KAGVTQTPRYLIKTRGQQVTLSCSPISGHRSVSWYQQTPGQGLQFLFEYFSETQRNKGNFPGRFSGRQFSNSRSEMNVSTLELGDSALYLCASMTLAGIQETQYFGPGTRLLVL.

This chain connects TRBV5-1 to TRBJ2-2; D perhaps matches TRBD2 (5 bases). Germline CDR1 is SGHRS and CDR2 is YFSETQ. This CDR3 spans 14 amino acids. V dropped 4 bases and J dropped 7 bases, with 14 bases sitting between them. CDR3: CASSQRPGSGELFF. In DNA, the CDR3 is TGCGCCAGCAGCCAGCGGCCGGGGAGCGGGGAGCTGTTTTTT.

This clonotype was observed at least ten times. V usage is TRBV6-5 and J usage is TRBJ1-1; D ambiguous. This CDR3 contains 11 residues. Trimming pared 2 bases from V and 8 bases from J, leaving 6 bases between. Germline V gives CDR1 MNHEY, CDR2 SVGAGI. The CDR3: CASSYREEAFF. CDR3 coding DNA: TGTGCCAGCAGTTACAGGGAGGAAGCTTTCTTT.

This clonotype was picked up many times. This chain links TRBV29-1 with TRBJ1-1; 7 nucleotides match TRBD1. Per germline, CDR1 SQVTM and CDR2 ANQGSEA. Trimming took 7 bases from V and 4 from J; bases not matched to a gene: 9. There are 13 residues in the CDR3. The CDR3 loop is CSGVQGRATEAFF. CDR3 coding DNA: TGCAGCGGTGTACAGGGGAGGGCCACTGAAGCTTTCTTT.

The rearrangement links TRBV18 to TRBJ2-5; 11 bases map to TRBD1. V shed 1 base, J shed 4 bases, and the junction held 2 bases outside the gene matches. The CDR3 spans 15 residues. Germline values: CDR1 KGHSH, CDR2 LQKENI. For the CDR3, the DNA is TGTGCCAGCTCACCACGCGGGACAGGGGGAGAGACCCAGTACTTC. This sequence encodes CASSPRGTGGETQYF.

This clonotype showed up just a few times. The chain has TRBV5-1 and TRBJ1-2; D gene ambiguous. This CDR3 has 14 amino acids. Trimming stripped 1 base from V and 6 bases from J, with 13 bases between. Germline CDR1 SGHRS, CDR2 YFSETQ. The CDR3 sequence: CASSLNRARDGYTF. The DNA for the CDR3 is TGCGCCAGCAGCTTGAACCGGGCAAGAGATGGCTACACCTTC.

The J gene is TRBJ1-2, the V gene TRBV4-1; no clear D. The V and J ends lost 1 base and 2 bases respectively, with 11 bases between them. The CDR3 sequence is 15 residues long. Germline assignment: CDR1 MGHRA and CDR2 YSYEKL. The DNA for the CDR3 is TGCGCCAGCAGCCAAGTACCCACGGGAAACTATGGCTACACCTTC. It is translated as CASSQVPTGNYGYTF.

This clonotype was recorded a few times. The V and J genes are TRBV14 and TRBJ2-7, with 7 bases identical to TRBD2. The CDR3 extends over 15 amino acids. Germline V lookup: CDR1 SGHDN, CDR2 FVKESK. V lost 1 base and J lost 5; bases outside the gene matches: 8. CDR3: CASSQVPTSMHEQYF. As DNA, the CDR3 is TGTGCCAGCAGCCAAGTTCCGACTAGCATGCACGAGCAGTACTTC.

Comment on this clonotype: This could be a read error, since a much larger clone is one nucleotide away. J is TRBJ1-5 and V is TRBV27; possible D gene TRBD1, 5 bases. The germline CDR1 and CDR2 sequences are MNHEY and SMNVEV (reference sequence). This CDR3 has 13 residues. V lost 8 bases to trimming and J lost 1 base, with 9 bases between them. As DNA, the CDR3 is TGTGCCAGCGGCAGGGCCAGCAATCAGCCCCAGCATTTT. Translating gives CASGRASNQPQHF.

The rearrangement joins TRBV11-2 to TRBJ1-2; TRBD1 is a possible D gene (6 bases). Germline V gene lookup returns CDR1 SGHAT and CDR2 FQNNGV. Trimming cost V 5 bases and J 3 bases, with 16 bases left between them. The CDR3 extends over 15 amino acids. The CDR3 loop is CASSHYRARDYGYTF. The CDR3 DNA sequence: TGTGCCAGCAGCCACTACAGGGCTAGGGACTATGGCTACACCTTC.

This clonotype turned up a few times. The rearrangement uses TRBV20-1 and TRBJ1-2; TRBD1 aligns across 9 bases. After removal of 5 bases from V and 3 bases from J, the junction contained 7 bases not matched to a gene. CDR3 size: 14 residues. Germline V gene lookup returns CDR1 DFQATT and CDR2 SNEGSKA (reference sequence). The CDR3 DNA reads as TGCAGTGCTGGGGGACAGGGACTATACTATGGCTACACCTTC. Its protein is CSAGGQGLYYGYTF.

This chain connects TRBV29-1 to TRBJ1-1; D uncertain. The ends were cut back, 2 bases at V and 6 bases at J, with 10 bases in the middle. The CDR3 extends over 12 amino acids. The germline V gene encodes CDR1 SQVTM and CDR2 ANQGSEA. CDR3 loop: CSVEPGRAEAFF. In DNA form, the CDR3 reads TGCAGCGTTGAACCGGGGAGGGCTGAAGCTTTCTTT.

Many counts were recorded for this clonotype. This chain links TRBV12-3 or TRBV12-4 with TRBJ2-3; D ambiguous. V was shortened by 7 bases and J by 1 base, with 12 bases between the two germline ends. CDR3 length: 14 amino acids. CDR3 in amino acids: CASTTVKGTDTQYF. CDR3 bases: TGTGCCAGCACAACCGTCAAGGGCACAGATACGCAGTATTTT.

The CDR3: CASSRSRDSGANVLTF. The CDR3 region has the DNA TGTGCCAGCAGCCGGAGCAGAGACTCTGGGGCCAACGTCCTGACTTTC. The chain carries TRBV7-3 and TRBJ2-6, with no clear D. The CDR3 length is 16 residues. Germline V gene sequence: CDR1 SGHTA, CDR2 FQGTGA. V lost 5 bases to trimming and J lost 0 bases, with 11 bases between them.

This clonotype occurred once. In DNA, the CDR3 is TGCAGTGCTAGAGACGGGAGGCGGGAGCAGTACTTC. Its translation is CSARDGRREQYF. This chain uses TRBV20-1 with TRBJ2-7; TRBD2 aligns across 7 bases. Germline loops: CDR1 DFQATT, CDR2 SNEGSKA (reference sequence). With 0 bases clipped from V and 7 bases from J, the junction kept 3 bases outside the gene matches. CDR3 length: 12 residues.

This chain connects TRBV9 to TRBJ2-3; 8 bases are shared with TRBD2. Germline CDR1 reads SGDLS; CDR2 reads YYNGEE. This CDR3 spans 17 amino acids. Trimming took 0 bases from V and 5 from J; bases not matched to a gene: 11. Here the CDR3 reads CASSVGRSGSKVDTQYF. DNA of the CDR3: TGTGCCAGCAGCGTAGGGAGGAGCGGGAGTAAAGTAGATACGCAGTATTTT.

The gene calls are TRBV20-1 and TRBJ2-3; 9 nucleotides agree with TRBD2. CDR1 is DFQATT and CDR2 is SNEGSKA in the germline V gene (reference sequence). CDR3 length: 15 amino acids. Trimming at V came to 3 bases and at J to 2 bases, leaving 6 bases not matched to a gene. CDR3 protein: CSARGLAGITDTQYF. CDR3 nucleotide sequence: TGCAGTGCTAGGGGCCTAGCGGGGATCACAGATACGCAGTATTTT.

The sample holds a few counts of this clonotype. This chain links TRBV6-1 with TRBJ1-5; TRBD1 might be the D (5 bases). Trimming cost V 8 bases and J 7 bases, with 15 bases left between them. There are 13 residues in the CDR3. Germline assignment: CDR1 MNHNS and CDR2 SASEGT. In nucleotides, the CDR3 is TGTGCCAGCGTTCCAAGGGGAGGACAGCCCCAGCATTTT. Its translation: CASVPRGGQPQHF.

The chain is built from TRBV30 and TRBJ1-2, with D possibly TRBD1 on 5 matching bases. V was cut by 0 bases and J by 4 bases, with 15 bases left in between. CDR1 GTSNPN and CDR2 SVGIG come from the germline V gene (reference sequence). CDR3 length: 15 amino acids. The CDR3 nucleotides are TGTGCCTGGAGTGTCGATCCGTGGGGGTCCTATGGCTACACCTTC. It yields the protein CAWSVDPWGSYGYTF.

The CDR3 DNA is TGTGCCAGCGGCAATGACAGGGACTATGGCTACACCTTC. It specifies CASGNDRDYGYTF. This chain links TRBV7-6 with TRBJ1-2; TRBD1 agrees at 7 bases. Trimming cost V 8 bases and J 3 bases; bases outside gene matches: 6. The CDR3 has 13 residues. Per germline, CDR1 SGHVS and CDR2 FNYEAQ.